Each of the 21 T cell receptor beta chains below was sequenced from the same sample in a study of CD8+ T cells in alopecia areata. Treatment of the sample: oral pan-JAK inhibitor, 5-10 mg twice daily. It was cDNA, reverse transcribed from extracted RNA, that served as the sequencing template. Profiling relied on immunoSEQ multiplex PCR, and the TCRdb table lists in-frame clones only, not all of them. Here the sample spans some 96,000 clones, approximately 60% being singletons. The sample here was CD8+ T cells sorted from blood, taken at week 4, from a patient treated with tofacitinib. These receptors were collected from a human donor with alopecia areata.

The V call is TRBV29-1, the J call TRBJ2-1, with D tentatively TRBD2 (6 bases). There are 16 residues in the CDR3. Trimming left V 1 base short and J 6 bases short, with 19 bases between. Germline values: CDR1 SQVTM, CDR2 ANQGSEA. The CDR3 DNA sequence: TGCAGCGTTGAAGTCGATGTAGCGGCAAGTCCCAATGAGCAGTTCTTC. Protein product: CSVEVDVAASPNEQFF.

V gene TRBV27 combines with J gene TRBJ2-3; 8 bases align to TRBD2. CDR3 size: 16 residues. V lost 1 base and J lost 5; bases outside the gene matches: 8. Germline lookup yields CDR1 MNHEY and CDR2 SMNVEV (reference sequence). CDR3 in DNA: TGTGCCAGCAGTTTATTTATCGGGGGGGTTAGAGATACGCAGTATTTT. It translates to CASSLFIGGVRDTQYF.

This clone was seen a handful of times. The gene calls are TRBV29-1 and TRBJ2-7; 7 bases align to TRBD2. From germline, CDR1 is SQVTM and CDR2 ANQGSEA. This CDR3 spans 17 amino acids. V shed 6 bases, J shed 0 bases, and the junction held 17 bases outside the gene matches. As DNA, the CDR3 is TGCAGCGTCTACCCCGTAGCGGGTGTGGGGAGCTCCTACGAGCAGTACTTC. It yields the protein CSVYPVAGVGSSYEQYF.

A single count supports this clone. The chain carries TRBV27 and TRBJ2-3; 11 nucleotides agree with TRBD2. Unmatched junction bases numbered 5, after V lost 7 bases and J lost 2 bases. This CDR3 region has 15 residues. Germline-derived CDR1 and CDR2 are MNHEY and SMNVEV (reference sequence). The CDR3 DNA reads TGTGCCAGCACGATAGCGGGAGGGGTCACAGATACGCAGTATTTT. It translates to CASTIAGGVTDTQYF.

The chain employs TRBV29-1 and TRBJ2-7; possible D gene TRBD1, 6 bases. The CDR3 extends over 15 amino acids. The germline V and J ends were trimmed by 0 bases and 6 bases, with 18 bases remaining between them. Germline V gene sequence: CDR1 SQVTM, CDR2 ANQGSEA. The CDR3 is CSVEDRAGAGIEQYF. The CDR3 DNA is TGCAGCGTTGAAGATAGGGCAGGGGCAGGGATCGAGCAGTACTTC.

Many counts were recorded for this clone. The gene calls are TRBV30 and TRBJ2-3, with a possible D match to TRBD1 (6 bases). Germline assignment: CDR1 GTSNPN and CDR2 SVGIG (reference sequence). This CDR3 comprises 14 residues. Trimming removed 4 bases at V and 2 bases at J, with 13 bases between. CDR3 bases: TGTGCCTGGATAGGGGGTAGCTCCACAGATACGCAGTATTTT. Protein sequence: CAWIGGSSTDTQYF.

Ten or more counts support this clone. The V call is TRBV2, the J call TRBJ1-1, with D hard to call. The CDR3 loop spans 13 amino acids. Per the germline V gene, CDR1 is SNHLY and CDR2 is FYNNEI. V lost 3 bases and J lost 7, with 12 bases in between. The CDR3 DNA reads TGTGCCAGCAGTGATAACGGGGATATTGAAGCTTTCTTT. It translates to CASSDNGDIEAFF.

This clone turned up a few times. J is TRBJ2-1 and V is TRBV29-1; D gene ambiguous. Germline V gives CDR1 SQVTM, CDR2 ANQGSEA. The CDR3 runs 12 residues. Trimming shortened V by 6 bases and J by 3 bases, and 9 bases separated the two germline ends. CDR3 bases: TGCAGCGTCCTGGTGCTCTACAATGAGCAGTTCTTC. It specifies CSVLVLYNEQFF.

This clone was detected only once. V is TRBV29-1 and J is TRBJ1-1, with 7 nucleotides matching TRBD1. The CDR3 spans 11 residues. Per germline, CDR1 SQVTM and CDR2 ANQGSEA. The V segment lost 0 bases and the J segment 8 bases; nucleotides outside the gene matches: 0. Here the CDR3 DNA reads TGCAGCGTTGAAGAGGACAGGGAAGCTTTCTTT. As protein: CSVEEDREAFF.

This clone was seen just once. The chain is built from TRBV27 and TRBJ2-5; 7 nucleotides align to TRBD2. The CDR3 is made up of 12 amino acids. With 5 bases clipped from V and 7 bases from J, the junction kept 4 bases outside the gene matches. Germline CDR1 reads MNHEY; CDR2 reads SMNVEV (reference sequence). CDR3 nucleotides: TGTGCCAGCAGTCGTCCGGGGGGGACCCAGTACTTC. Translated, it gives CASSRPGGTQYF.

This sequence joins TRBV29-1 and TRBJ1-1; D not certain. Germline V gene sequence: CDR1 SQVTM, CDR2 ANQGSEA. The V end was cut by 6 bases, the J end by 1 base, with 9 bases between. This CDR3 spans 12 amino acids. This CDR3 reads CSVPTQNTEAFF. The CDR3 DNA reads as TGCAGCGTCCCCACCCAGAACACTGAAGCTTTCTTT.

V is TRBV29-1 and J is TRBJ2-3; 8 bases are a match to TRBD2. The germline V gene encodes CDR1 SQVTM and CDR2 ANQGSEA. There are 16 residues in the CDR3. The CDR3 nucleotides are TGCAGAGCTTTAACCTCGGCGGGAGGCGGCACAGATACGCAGTATTTT. As protein: CRALTSAGGGTDTQYF.

The chain carries TRBV19 and TRBJ2-2, with 9 nucleotides matching TRBD2. Germline trimming cut 7 bases from V and 3 bases from J; bases unmatched to any gene: 6. CDR3 size: 15 residues. Per germline, CDR1 LNHDA and CDR2 SQIVND (reference sequence). As DNA, the CDR3 is TGTGCCAGTAAATTCGAGCGGGAGGACACCGGGGAGCTGTTTTTT. Translation gives CASKFEREDTGELFF.

This clone has more than one count but fewer than ten. The chain joins TRBV27 to TRBJ1-5; no clear D gene. The germline gives CDR1 MNHEY, CDR2 SMNVEV (reference sequence). V dropped 2 bases and J dropped 2 bases, with 19 bases sitting between them. This CDR3 is built from 18 residues. CDR3 in DNA: TGTGCCAGCAGTTTAACCGCGGGCCCCCAATTGGGCAATCAGCCCCAGCATTTT. Amino acid sequence: CASSLTAGPQLGNQPQHF.

This clone was recorded a few times. The V and J genes are TRBV7-9 and TRBJ1-1, with D unresolved. This CDR3 comprises 13 residues. Germline V lookup: CDR1 SEHNR, CDR2 FQNEAQ (reference sequence). Trimming pared 1 base from V and 4 bases from J, leaving 7 bases between. The chain's CDR3 is CASSLDGPTEAFF. The CDR3 nucleotides read TGTGCCAGCAGCTTAGACGGTCCCACTGAAGCTTTCTTT.

V gene TRBV7-9 combines with J gene TRBJ2-1; TRBD2 is a possible D gene (6 bases). Germline V gene lookup returns CDR1 SEHNR and CDR2 FQNEAQ (reference sequence). V was trimmed by 5 bases and J by 6 bases, leaving 20 bases between them. CDR3 size: 16 residues. The DNA for the CDR3 is TGTGCCAGCAGCGATACGACTAGTCGTAGCGGCAATGAGCAGTTCTTC. This encodes CASSDTTSRSGNEQFF.

The V and J genes are TRBV29-1 and TRBJ2-2; D is unclear. The length of the CDR3 is 12 residues. V was cut by 2 bases and J by 4 bases, with 5 bases left in between. Germline lookup yields CDR1 SQVTM and CDR2 ANQGSEA. The CDR3 coding sequence is TGCAGCGTTGAAAAGGGCACCGGGGAGCTGTTTTTT. Translated, it gives CSVEKGTGELFF.

The chain has TRBV27 and TRBJ2-3; no definite D call. The germline V gene encodes CDR1 MNHEY and CDR2 SMNVEV (reference sequence). This CDR3 is 12 amino acids long. The V end lost 3 bases, the J end lost 6 bases, and 7 bases lay between the germline ends. CDR3 bases: TGTGCCAGCAGTTTTAGTCCGGATACGCAGTATTTT. Protein: CASSFSPDTQYF.

The chain recombines TRBV27 with TRBJ2-7, with TRBD2 matching 12 bases. From germline, CDR1 is MNHEY and CDR2 SMNVEV (reference sequence). The CDR3 runs 19 residues. V lost 2 bases and J lost 2; bases outside the gene matches: 13. In DNA, the CDR3 is TGTGCCAGCAGTTTACAGCGGAGACTAGCGGGAGAAAGGGCCTACGAGCAGTACTTC. Translating gives CASSLQRRLAGERAYEQYF.

The V and J genes are TRBV27 and TRBJ2-7; tentatively, D is TRBD2 (6 bases). The V gene lost 6 bases and the J gene lost 5 bases, with 17 bases spanning the gap. In germline, CDR1 is MNHEY, CDR2 SMNVEV (reference sequence). The CDR3 has 14 residues. The CDR3 region has the DNA TGTGCCAGCAGCCCCCCGGCGGGGTTCCACGAGCAGTACTTC. It translates to CASSPPAGFHEQYF.

The chain recombines TRBV5-1 with TRBJ2-5; TRBD1 agrees at 7 bases. Germline V gene data show CDR1 as SGHRS and CDR2 as YFSETQ. The CDR3 is 18 residues long. V dropped 0 bases and J dropped 3; count of bases not matched to a gene: 14. The CDR3 loop is CASSLGLGDRSTKETQYF. For the CDR3, the DNA is TGCGCCAGCAGCTTGGGATTGGGGGACAGATCGACAAAAGAGACCCAGTACTTC.